Following are 8 T cell receptor beta chains from one sample sequenced in a study of vaccination and CD4 T cells after COVID-19. What these receptors recognize is not known. The Oncomine TCR Beta short-read assay sequenced DNA from cultured CD4+ T cells. TCRdb re-derived calls from the PCR reads in MiXCR, one entry per CDR3 protein. The table lists 15,000 to 20,000 distinct CDR3 sequences, about 61% of them singletons. The treatment: roughly 10-day PBMC culture with coronavirus spike peptide pools or control peptides (ViraFEST assay). The sample consisted of CD4+ T cells from blood, cultured in vitro. The receptors were sampled from a human donor who had recovered from COVID-19.

The V gene is TRBV6-1, the J gene TRBJ1-4; D is undetermined. Trimming left V 1 base short and J 2 bases short, with 8 bases between. The CDR3 spans 15 residues. Per germline, CDR1 MNHNS and CDR2 SASEGT. CDR3 sequence (DNA): TGTGCCAGCAGTGAAGTGAAGGACACTAATGAAAAACTGTTTTTT. It yields the protein CASSEVKDTNEKLFF.

The J gene is TRBJ2-5, the V gene TRBV4-1, with TRBD1 matching 8 bases. The CDR3 length is 15 residues. CDR1 and CDR2 (germline): MGHRA, YSYEKL. The J segment lost 5 bases and the V segment lost 3 bases, leaving 8 bases of the junction unmatched. The CDR3 region is CASSQGQAQAETQYF. DNA of the CDR3: TGCGCCAGCAGCCAGGGACAGGCTCAAGCGGAGACCCAGTACTTC.

This clonotype was seen a few times. This chain connects TRBV7-8 to TRBJ1-6; TRBD1 aligns across 7 bases. The V and J ends lost 5 bases and 4 bases, in that order; junction bases with no gene match: 8. Per the germline V gene, CDR1 is SGHVS and CDR2 is FQNEAQ. The CDR3 length is 16 residues. The CDR3 loop reads CASSQNMGQYNSPLHF. The CDR3 DNA follows: TGTGCCAGCAGCCAAAATATGGGACAGTATAATTCACCCCTCCACTTT.

This clonotype was seen more than once but under ten times. The gene calls are TRBV6-5 and TRBJ1-2; D remains unclear. From germline, CDR1 is MNHEY and CDR2 SVGAGI. With 2 bases removed from V and 6 bases from J, the gap between germline ends came to 7 bases. CDR3 size: 12 residues. The CDR3 protein is CASSYLGNGYTF. The CDR3 nucleotides are TGTGCCAGCAGTTACCTTGGGAATGGCTACACCTTC.

V is TRBV5-4 and J is TRBJ2-1, with D perhaps matching TRBD1 or TRBD2 (5 bases each). The DNA matches TRBJ2-7 better at its end, which makes the J call doubtful. Germline V gene lookup returns CDR1 SGHNT and CDR2 YYREEE (reference sequence). The CDR3 loop spans 13 amino acids. Written as DNA, the CDR3 is TGTGCCAGCAGCTCAGGGAGTTCCTACGAGCAGTACTTC. This encodes CASSSGSSYEQYF.

The chain combines TRBV7-6 with TRBJ2-3, with 12 bases fitting TRBD2. V was clipped by 3 bases and J by 0 bases; unmatched bases: 13. CDR3 length equals 20 residues. Germline assignment: CDR1 SGHVS and CDR2 FNYEAQ. CDR3 nucleotides: TGTGCCAGCAGCTTTGGACTAGCGGGACCTCAGCCCGCGAGCACAGATACGCAGTATTTT. Translating gives CASSFGLAGPQPASTDTQYF. Full variable domain (remainder filled in from reference TRBV7-6 and TRBJ2-3): GAGVSQSPRYKVTKRGQDVALRCDPISGHVSLYWYRQALGQGPEFLTYFNYEAQQDKSGLPNDRFSAERPEGSISTLTIQRTEQRDSAMYRCASSFGLAGPQPASTDTQYFGPGTRLTVL.

The chain links TRBV7-9 to TRBJ1-2, with 7 positions matching TRBD1. Trimming took 10 bases from V and 5 from J; bases not matched to a gene: 16. This CDR3 has 15 amino acids. Germline assignment: CDR1 SEHNR and CDR2 FQNEAQ (reference sequence). The CDR3 spells CAINGPGTANYGYTF. DNA of the CDR3: TGTGCCATCAACGGTCCCGGGACAGCGAATTATGGCTACACCTTC.

This clonotype has just a few counts. The J gene is TRBJ1-1, the V gene TRBV29-1; D not certain. Germline values: CDR1 SQVTM, CDR2 ANQGSEA. The CDR3 is 11 amino acids. V lost 4 bases and J 1 base, leaving 4 bases between the germline ends. As DNA, the CDR3 is TGCAGCGTTGGGACGAACACTGAAGCTTTCTTT. Its protein is CSVGTNTEAFF.